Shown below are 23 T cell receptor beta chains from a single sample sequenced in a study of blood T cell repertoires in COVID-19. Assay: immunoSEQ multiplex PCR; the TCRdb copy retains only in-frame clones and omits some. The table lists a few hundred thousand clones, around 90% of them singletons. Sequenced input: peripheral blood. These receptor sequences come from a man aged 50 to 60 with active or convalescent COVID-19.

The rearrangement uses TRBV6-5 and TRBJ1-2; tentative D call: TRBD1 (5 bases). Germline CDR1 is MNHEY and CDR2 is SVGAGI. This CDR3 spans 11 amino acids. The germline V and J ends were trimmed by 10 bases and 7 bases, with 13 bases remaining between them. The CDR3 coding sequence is TGTGCCACGGGGGGGTCGCTTGGCTACACCTTC. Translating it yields CATGGSLGYTF.

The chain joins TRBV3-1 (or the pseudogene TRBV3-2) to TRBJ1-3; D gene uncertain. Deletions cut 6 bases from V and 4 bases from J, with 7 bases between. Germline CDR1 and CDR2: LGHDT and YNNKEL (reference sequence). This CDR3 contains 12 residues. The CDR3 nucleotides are TGTGCCAGCAGTTTACAGGGAAACACCATATATTTT. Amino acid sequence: CASSLQGNTIYF.

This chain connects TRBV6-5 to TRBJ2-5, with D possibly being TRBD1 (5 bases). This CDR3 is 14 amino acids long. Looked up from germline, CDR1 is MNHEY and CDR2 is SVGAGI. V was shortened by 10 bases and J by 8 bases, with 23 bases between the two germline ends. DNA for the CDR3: TGTGCCACAAAAGGGGTCCCCCTTAGTACCACCCAGTACTTC. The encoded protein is CATKGVPLSTTQYF.

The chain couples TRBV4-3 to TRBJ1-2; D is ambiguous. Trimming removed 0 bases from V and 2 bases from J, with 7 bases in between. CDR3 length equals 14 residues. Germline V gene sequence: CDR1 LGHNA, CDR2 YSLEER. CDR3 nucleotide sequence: TGCGCCAGCAGCCAAGATAGTGCGAACTATGGCTACACCTTC. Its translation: CASSQDSANYGYTF.

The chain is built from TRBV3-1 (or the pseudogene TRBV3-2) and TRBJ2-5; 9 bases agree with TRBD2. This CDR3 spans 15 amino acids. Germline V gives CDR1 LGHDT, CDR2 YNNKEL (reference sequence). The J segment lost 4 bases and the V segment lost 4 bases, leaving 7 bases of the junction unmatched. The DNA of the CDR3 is TGTGCCAGCAGCCGGGCTAGCGGGAATGTAGAGACCCAGTACTTC. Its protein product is CASSRASGNVETQYF.

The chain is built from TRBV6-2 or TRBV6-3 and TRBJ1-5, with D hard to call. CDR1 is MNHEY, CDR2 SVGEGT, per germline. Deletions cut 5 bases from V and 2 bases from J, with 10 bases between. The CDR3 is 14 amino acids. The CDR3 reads CASSRQVGNQPQHF. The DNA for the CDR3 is TGTGCCAGCAGTCGACAAGTCGGCAATCAGCCCCAGCATTTT.

This CDR3 reads CATSRVAGTYEQYF. The CDR3 DNA is TGTGCCACCAGCAGAGTCGCAGGGACCTACGAGCAGTACTTC. This rearrangement joins TRBV15 to TRBJ2-7; perhaps TRBD1 as D (5 bases). From germline, CDR1 is LNHNV and CDR2 YYDKDF (reference sequence). Trimming stripped 1 base from V and 2 bases from J, with 9 bases between. The CDR3 extends over 14 amino acids.

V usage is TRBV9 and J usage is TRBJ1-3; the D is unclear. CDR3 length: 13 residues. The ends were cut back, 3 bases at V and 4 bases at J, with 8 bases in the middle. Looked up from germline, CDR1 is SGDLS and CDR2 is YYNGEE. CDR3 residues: CASSAHGGNTIYF. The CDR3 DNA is TGTGCCAGCAGCGCACATGGCGGAAACACCATATATTTT. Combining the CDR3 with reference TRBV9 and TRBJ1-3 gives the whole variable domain DSGVTQTPKHLITATGQRVTLRCSPRSGDLSVYWYQQSLDQGLQFLIQYYNGEERAKGNILERFSAQQFPDLHSELNLSSLELGDSALYFCASSAHGGNTIYFGEGSWLTVV.

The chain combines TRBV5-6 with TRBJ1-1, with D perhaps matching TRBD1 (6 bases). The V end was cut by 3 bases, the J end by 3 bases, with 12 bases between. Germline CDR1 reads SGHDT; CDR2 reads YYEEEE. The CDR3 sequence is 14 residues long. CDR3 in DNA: TGTGCCAGCAGCTATAGGGACACCTACACTGAAGCTTTCTTT. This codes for CASSYRDTYTEAFF.

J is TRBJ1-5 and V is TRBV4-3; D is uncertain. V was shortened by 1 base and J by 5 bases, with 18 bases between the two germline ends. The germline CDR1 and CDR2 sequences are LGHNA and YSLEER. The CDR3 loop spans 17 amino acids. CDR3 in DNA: TGCGCCAGCAGCCAAGGCCCTGATCACAATCCGTATCAGCCCCAGCATTTT. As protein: CASSQGPDHNPYQPQHF.

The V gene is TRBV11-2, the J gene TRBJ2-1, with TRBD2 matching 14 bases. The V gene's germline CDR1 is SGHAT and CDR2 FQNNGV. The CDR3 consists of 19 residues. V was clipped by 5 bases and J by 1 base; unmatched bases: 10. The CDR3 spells CASSKGLAGGLQSYNEQFF. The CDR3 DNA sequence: TGTGCCAGCAGCAAAGGACTAGCGGGAGGCCTTCAATCCTACAATGAGCAGTTCTTC. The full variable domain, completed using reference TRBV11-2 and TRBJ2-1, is EAGVAQSPRYKIIEKRQSVAFWCNPISGHATLYWYQQILGQGPKLLIQFQNNGVVDDSQLPKDRFSAERLKGVDSTLKIQPAKLEDSAVYLCASSKGLAGGLQSYNEQFFGPGTRLTVL.

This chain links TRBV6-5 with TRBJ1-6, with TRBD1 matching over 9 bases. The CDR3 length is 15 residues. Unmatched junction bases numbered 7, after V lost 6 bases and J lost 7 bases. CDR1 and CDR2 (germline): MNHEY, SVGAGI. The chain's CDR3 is CASRGQGSGNSPLHF. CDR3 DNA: TGTGCCAGCAGAGGACAGGGGAGCGGGAATTCACCCCTCCACTTT.

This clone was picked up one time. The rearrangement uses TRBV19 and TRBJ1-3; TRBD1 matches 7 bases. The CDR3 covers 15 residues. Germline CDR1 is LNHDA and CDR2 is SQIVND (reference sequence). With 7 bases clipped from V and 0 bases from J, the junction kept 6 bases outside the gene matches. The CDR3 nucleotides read TGTGCCAGTACCTGGGGACAGAACTCTGGAAACACCATATATTTT. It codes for CASTWGQNSGNTIYF.

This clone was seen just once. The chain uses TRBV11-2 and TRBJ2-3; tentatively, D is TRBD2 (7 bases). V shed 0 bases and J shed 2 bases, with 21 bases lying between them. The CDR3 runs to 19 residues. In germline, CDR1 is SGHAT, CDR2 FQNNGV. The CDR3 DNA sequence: TGTGCCAGCAGCTTAGACTGGCCGGTGCGGGGGCCAGACACAGATACGCAGTATTTT. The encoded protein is CASSLDWPVRGPDTDTQYF.

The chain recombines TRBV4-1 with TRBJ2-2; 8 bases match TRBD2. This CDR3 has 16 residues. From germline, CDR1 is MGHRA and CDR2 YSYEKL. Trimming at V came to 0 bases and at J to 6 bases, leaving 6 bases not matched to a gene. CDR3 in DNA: TGCGCCAGCAGCCAAGAAAGACTAGCGATCGCCGGGGAGCTGTTTTTT. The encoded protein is CASSQERLAIAGELFF.

The CDR3 region is CAWSAFRGHLNNEQFF. CDR3 in DNA: TGTGCCTGGAGTGCATTCAGGGGACACCTAAACAATGAGCAGTTCTTC. The chain couples TRBV30 to TRBJ2-1; the D gene is possibly TRBD1 (6 bases). Germline-derived CDR1 and CDR2 are GTSNPN and SVGIG (reference sequence). V was pared by 1 base and J by 5 bases, with 18 bases between. The CDR3 is 16 residues long.

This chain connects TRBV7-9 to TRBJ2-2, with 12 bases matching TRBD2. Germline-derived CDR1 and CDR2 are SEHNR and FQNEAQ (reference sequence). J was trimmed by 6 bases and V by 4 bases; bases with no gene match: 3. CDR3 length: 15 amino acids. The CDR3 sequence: CASSSRLAGAGELFF. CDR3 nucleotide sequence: TGTGCCAGCAGCTCGAGACTAGCGGGAGCCGGGGAGCTGTTTTTT.

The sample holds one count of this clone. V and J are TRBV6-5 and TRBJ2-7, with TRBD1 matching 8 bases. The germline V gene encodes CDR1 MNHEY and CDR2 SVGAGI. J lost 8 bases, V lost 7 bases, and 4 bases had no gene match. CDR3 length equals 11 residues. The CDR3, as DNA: TGTGCCAGCATTACAGGGGGGAAGCAGTACTTC. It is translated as CASITGGKQYF.

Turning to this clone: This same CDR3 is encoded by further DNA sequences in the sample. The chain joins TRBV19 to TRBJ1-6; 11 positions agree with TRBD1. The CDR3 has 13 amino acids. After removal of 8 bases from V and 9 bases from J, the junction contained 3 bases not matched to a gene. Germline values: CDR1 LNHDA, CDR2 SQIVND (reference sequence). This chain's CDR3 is CASGGQGGSPLHF. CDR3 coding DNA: TGTGCCAGTGGGGGACAGGGGGGTTCACCCCTCCACTTT.

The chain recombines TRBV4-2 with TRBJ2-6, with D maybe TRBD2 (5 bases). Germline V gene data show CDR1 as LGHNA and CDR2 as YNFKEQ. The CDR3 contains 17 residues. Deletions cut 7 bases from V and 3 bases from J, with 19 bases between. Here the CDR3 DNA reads TGTGCCAGCACCCCTATGGGAGCTGCTGATGGGGCCAACGTCCTGACTTTC. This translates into CASTPMGAADGANVLTF.

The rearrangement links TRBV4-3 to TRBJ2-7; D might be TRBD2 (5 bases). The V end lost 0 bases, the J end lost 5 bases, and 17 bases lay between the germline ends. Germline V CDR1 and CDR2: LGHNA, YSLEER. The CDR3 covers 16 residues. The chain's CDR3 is CASSQDRGPLVNEQYF. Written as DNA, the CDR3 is TGCGCCAGCAGCCAAGATAGAGGGCCCCTGGTAAACGAGCAGTACTTC.

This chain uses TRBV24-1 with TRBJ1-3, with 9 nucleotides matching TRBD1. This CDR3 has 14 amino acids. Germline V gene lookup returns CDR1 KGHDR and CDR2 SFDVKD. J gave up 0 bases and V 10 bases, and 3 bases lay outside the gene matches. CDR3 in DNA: TGTGCCACTTCGACAGGGGGCTCTGGAAACACCATATATTTT. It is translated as CATSTGGSGNTIYF.

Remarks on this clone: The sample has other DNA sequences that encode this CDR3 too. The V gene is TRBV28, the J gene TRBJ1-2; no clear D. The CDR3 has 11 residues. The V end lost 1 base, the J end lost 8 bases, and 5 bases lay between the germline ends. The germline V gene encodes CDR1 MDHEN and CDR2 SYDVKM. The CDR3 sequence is CASSLSGGYTF. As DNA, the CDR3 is TGTGCCAGCAGTTTATCGGGAGGCTACACCTTC.